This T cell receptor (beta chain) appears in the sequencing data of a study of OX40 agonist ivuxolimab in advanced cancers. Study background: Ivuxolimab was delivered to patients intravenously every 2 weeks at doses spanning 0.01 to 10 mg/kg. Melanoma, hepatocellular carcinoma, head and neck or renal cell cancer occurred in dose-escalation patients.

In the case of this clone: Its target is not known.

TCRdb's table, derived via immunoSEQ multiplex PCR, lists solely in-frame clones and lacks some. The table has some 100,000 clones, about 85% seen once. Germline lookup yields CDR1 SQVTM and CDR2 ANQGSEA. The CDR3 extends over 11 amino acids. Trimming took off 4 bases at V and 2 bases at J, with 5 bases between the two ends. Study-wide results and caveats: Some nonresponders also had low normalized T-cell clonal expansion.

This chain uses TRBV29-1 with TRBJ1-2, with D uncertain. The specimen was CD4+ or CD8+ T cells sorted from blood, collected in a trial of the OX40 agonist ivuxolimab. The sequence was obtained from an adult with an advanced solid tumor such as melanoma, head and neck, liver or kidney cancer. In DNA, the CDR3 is TGCAGCGTTGGACAAAACTATGGCTACACCTTC. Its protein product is CSVGQNYGYTF.